This TCR beta chain was identified in a study of shared clonotypes between healthy human individuals. Study in general: Donors had three CD4 naive, three CD4 memory, two CD8 naive and one CD8 memory plate apiece.

Genomic DNA from each subset was divided evenly over several immunoSEQ plates. Sequenced by immunoSEQ multiplex PCR; TCRdb stores in-frame clones only, minus some. In the table there are approximately 810,000 clones, nearly 95% of which are singletons. General study points: The small donor group covered limited genetic and exposure diversity.

Selected positively for CCR7 and CD45RO-negative, naive CD8 cells excluded terminally differentiated effector memory CD45RA+ cells. The CDR3 totals 14 residues. Germline V CDR1 and CDR2: SGHRS, YFSETQ. Trimming removed 4 bases from V and 4 bases from J; junction bases left unmatched: 6. With regard to this clone: Its antigen is unidentified.

The genes are TRBV5-1 and TRBJ2-7, with 9 bases fitting TRBD1. Sequenced sample: naive CD8+ T cells sorted from blood. This clonotype was sampled from a man in his thirties or forties in good health. CDR3 amino acids: CASSSRDRVYEQYF. In DNA, the CDR3 is TGCGCCAGCAGCAGCCGGGACAGGGTATACGAGCAGTACTTC. Full variable domain (missing parts from reference TRBV5-1 and TRBJ2-7): KAGVTQTPRYLIKTRGQQVTLSCSPISGHRSVSWYQQTPGQGLQFLFEYFSETQRNKGNFPGRFSGRQFSNSRSEMNVSTLELGDSALYLCASSSRDRVYEQYFGPGTRLTVT.